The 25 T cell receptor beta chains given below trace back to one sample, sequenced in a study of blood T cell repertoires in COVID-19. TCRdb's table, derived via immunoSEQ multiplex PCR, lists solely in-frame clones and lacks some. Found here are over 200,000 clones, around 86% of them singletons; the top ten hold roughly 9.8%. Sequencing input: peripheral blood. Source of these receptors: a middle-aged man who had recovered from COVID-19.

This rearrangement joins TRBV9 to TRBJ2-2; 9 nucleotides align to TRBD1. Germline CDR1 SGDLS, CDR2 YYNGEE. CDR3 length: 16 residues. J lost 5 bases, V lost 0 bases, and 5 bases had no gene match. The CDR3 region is CASSVVDRGWTGELFF. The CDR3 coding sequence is TGTGCCAGCAGCGTAGTGGACAGGGGTTGGACCGGGGAGCTGTTTTTT.

The CDR3 bases are TGCGCCAGCAGCCCTGGGGGTCGGCGGGGCAATGAAAAACTGTTTTTT. It specifies CASSPGGRRGNEKLFF. The chain links TRBV4-3 to TRBJ1-4; a possible D gene is TRBD1 (5 bases). V was clipped by 4 bases and J by 5 bases, with 17 bases between them. This CDR3 comprises 16 residues. CDR1 LGHNA and CDR2 YSLEER come from the germline V gene.

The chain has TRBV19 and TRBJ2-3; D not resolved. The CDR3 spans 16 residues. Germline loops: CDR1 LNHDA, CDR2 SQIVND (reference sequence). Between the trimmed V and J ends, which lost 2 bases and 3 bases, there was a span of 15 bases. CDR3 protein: CASSIKRELGTDTQYF. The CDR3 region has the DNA TGTGCCAGTAGTATAAAGCGAGAGCTGGGTACAGATACGCAGTATTTT.

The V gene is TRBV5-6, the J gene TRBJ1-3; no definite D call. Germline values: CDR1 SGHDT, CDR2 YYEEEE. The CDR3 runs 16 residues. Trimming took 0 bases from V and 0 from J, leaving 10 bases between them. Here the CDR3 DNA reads TGTGCCAGCAGCTTGGAACCAGGCACCTCTGGAAACACCATATATTTT. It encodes CASSLEPGTSGNTIYF.

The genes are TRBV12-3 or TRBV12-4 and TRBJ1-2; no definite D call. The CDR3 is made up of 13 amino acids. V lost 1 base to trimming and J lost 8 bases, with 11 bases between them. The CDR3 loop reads CASSLGHLRGYTF. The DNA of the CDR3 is TGTGCCAGCAGTTTAGGACACCTTAGGGGCTACACCTTC.

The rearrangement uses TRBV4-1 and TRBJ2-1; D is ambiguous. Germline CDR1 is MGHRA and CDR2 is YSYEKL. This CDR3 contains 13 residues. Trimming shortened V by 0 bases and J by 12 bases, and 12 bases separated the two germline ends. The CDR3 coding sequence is TGCGCCAGCAGCCAAGATCGTCGGGTGAGGCAGTTCTTC. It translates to CASSQDRRVRQFF.

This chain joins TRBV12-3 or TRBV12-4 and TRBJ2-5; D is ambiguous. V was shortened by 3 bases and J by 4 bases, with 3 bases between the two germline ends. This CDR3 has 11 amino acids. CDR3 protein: CASSLRETQYF. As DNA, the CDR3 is TGTGCCAGCAGTTTGCGAGAGACCCAGTACTTC.

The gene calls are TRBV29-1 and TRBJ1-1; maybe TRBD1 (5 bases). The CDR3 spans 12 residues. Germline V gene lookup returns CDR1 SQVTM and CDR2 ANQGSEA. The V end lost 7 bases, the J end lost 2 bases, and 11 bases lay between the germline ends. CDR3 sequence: CSGQGYNTEAFF. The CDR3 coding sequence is TGCAGCGGCCAGGGATACAACACTGAAGCTTTCTTT.

The CDR3 sequence: CASSLEFGFKTQYF. CDR3 nucleotide sequence: TGTGCCAGCAGCTTAGAGTTCGGTTTTAAGACCCAGTACTTC. The chain carries TRBV7-2 and TRBJ2-5, with no clear D. The V gene lost 1 base and the J gene lost 6 bases, with 12 bases spanning the gap. Germline loops: CDR1 SGHTA, CDR2 FQGNSA. The CDR3 runs to 14 residues.

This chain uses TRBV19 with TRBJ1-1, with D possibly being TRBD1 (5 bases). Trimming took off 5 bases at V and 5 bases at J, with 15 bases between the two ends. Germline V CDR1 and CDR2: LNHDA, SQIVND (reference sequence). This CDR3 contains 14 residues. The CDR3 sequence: CASSLAGLSTEAFF. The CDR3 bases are TGTGCCAGTAGTCTGGCAGGGCTGAGTACTGAAGCTTTCTTT.

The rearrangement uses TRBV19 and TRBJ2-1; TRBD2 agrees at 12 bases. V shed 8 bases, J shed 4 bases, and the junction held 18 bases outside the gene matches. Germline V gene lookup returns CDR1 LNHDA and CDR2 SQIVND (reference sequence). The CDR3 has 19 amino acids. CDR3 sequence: CASGPGLAGGLLRYNEQFF. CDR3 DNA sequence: TGTGCCAGTGGGCCCGGGCTAGCGGGGGGGCTGTTGAGATACAATGAGCAGTTCTTC.

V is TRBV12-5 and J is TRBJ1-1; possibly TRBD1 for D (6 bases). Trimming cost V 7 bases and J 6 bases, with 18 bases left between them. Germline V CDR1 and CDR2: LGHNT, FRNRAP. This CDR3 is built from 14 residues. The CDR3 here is CASVSGGQGPEAFF. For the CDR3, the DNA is TGTGCTAGTGTCTCGGGGGGGCAGGGCCCTGAAGCTTTCTTT.

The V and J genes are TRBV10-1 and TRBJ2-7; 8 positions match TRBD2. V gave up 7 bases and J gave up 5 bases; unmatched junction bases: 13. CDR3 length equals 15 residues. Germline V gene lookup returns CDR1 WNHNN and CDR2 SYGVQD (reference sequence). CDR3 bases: TGCGCCAGCAAAACGGTAGCGGGGCATGGGCACGAGCAGTACTTC. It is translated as CASKTVAGHGHEQYF.

CDR3 DNA sequence: TGTGCCAGCAGTCGGGGGGGCCTACCCTACGAGCAGTACTTC. Its protein product is CASSRGGLPYEQYF. V and J are TRBV27 and TRBJ2-7; 8 bases are a match to TRBD2. CDR1 MNHEY and CDR2 SMNVEV come from the germline V gene (reference sequence). CDR3 length equals 14 residues. J lost 2 bases, V lost 5 bases, and 5 bases had no gene match.

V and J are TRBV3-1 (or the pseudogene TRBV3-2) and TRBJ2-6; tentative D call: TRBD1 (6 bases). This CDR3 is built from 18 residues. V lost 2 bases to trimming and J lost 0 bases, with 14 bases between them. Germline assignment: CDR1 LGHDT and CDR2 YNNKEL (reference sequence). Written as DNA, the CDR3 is TGTGCCAGCAGCCAACGGACAGATTACTACTCTGGGGCCAACGTCCTGACTTTC. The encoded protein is CASSQRTDYYSGANVLTF.

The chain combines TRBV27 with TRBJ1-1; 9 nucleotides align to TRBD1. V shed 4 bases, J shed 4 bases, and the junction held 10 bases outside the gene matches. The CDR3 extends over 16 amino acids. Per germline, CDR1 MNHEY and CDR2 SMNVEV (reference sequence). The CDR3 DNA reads TGTGCCAGCAGTTCATACAGGGGGCCCCTTGGCACTGAAGCTTTCTTT. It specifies CASSSYRGPLGTEAFF.

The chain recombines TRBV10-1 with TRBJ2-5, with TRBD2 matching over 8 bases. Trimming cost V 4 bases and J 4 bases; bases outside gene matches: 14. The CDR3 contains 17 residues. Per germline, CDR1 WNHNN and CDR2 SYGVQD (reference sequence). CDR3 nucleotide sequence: TGCGCCAGCAGTGGTTCGGGGGTAGCGGGGCACCCAGAGACCCAGTACTTC. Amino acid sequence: CASSGSGVAGHPETQYF.

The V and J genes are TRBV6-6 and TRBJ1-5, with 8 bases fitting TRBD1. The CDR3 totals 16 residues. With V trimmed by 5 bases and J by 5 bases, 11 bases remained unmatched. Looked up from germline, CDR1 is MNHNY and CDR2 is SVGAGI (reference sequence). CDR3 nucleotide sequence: TGTGCCAGCAGTCCCTACTTGGACAGGGATGATCAGCCCCAGCATTTT. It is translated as CASSPYLDRDDQPQHF.

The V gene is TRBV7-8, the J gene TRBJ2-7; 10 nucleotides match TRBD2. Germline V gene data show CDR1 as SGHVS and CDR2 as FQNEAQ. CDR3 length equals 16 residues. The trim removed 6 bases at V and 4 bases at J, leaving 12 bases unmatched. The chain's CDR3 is CASSRGRAGGYYEQYF. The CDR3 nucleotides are TGTGCCAGCAGTAGGGGCAGAGCGGGGGGGTATTACGAGCAGTACTTC.

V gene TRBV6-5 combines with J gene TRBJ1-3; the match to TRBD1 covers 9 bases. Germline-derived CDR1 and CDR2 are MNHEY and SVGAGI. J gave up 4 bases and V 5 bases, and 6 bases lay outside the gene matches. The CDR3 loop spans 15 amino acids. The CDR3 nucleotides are TGTGCCAGCAGTCCCGCCGGGACAGGGGGAAACACCATATATTTT. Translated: CASSPAGTGGNTIYF.

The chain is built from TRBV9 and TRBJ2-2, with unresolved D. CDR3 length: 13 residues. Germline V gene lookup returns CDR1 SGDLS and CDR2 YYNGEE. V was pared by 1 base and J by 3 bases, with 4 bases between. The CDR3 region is CASSVTYTGELFF. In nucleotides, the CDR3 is TGTGCCAGCAGCGTAACTTACACCGGGGAGCTGTTTTTT.

The CDR3: CASSFMRGTEAFF. In nucleotides, the CDR3 is TGTGCCAGCAGCTTTATGCGCGGCACTGAAGCTTTCTTT. The V call is TRBV11-3, the J call TRBJ1-1; D uncertain. V gave up 3 bases and J gave up 4 bases, with 9 bases separating them. Germline CDR1 is SGHNT and CDR2 is YENEEA. The CDR3 is 13 amino acids.

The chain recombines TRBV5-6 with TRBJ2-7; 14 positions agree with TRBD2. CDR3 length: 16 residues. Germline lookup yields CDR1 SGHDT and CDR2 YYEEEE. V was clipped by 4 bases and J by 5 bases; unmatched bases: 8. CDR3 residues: CASSRGLAGESDEQYF. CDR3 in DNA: TGTGCCAGCAGCCGGGGACTAGCGGGAGAAAGTGACGAGCAGTACTTC.

The CDR3 protein is CASSHAGQGIGGYTF. CDR3 nucleotides: TGTGCCAGCAGCCATGCAGGACAGGGGATAGGGGGCTACACCTTC. The V call is TRBV3-1 (or the pseudogene TRBV3-2), the J call TRBJ1-2, with 9 bases matching TRBD1. The CDR3 runs to 15 residues. In germline, CDR1 is LGHDT, CDR2 YNNKEL (reference sequence). The trim removed 3 bases at V and 8 bases at J, leaving 10 bases unmatched.

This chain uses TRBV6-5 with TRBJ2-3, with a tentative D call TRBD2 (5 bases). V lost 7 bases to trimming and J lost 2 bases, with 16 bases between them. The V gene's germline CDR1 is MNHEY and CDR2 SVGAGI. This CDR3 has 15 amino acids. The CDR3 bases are TGTGCCAGCACCCGAGGGCAGGCAAACACAGATACGCAGTATTTT. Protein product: CASTRGQANTDTQYF.